This T cell receptor (beta chain) was retrieved from a study of cytomegalovirus exposure and HLA in healthy donors. Only one count was recorded for this clone. Germline assignment: CDR1 LNHNV and CDR2 YYDKDF (reference sequence). The junction had 9 bases not matched to a gene; V was cut back by 7 bases and J by 3 bases. The CDR3 spans 15 residues. It was with 60 Vbeta and 13 Jbeta primers that the PCR ran. Assay used: immunoSEQ multiplex PCR; TCRdb lists only in-frame clones, some missing. The sample has roughly 180,000 clones, roughly 85% seen once. The clonotype was recovered from a man aged 50 or older in good health and CMV-seropositive. V and J are TRBV15 and TRBJ1-3, with 7 positions matching TRBD1. What was sequenced was PBMCs. The CDR3 loop is CATNPTGAGGNTIYF. CDR3 DNA sequence: TGTGCCACCAATCCCACAGGGGCAGGTGGAAACACCATATATTTT.